This entry features one T cell receptor beta chain sequence. Sample time point: new active TB diagnosis, blood taken before or within 7 days of starting treatment. The sample belongs to a study of T cells in tuberculosis. Generated by immunoSEQ multiplex PCR, the TCRdb table keeps only in-frame clones and is missing some. Among roughly 34,000 clones listed, more than 70% were seen once. The clonotype was recovered from an adult with tuberculosis. The starting material was PBMCs, obtained at tuberculosis diagnosis.

The CDR3 here is CASSPSGQLANEKLFF. Written as DNA, the CDR3 is TGTGCCAGCTCACCTTCGGGACAGCTAGCTAATGAAAAACTGTTTTTT. This chain uses TRBV18 with TRBJ1-4; 7 bases line up with TRBD1. Trimming at V came to 3 bases and at J to 3 bases, leaving 7 bases not matched to a gene. The CDR3 is 16 residues long. Germline values: CDR1 KGHSH, CDR2 LQKENI.